The rows below give T cell receptor beta chains drawn from one sample of a study of T cells in Graves' hyperthyroidism and ophthalmopathy. TCRdb reprocessed the multiplex PCR reads with MiXCR, giving one entry per CDR3 protein. The sample contains about 270,000 distinct CDR3 sequences, about 20% of which appear only once. Input material: blood. These receptors came from a man in his thirties or forties with Graves' ophthalmopathy. Each CDR3 is given with its conserved first and last residue.

V	J	CDR3
TRBV20-1	TRBJ2-1	CSAGEPILAGAYNEQFF
TRBV7-2	TRBJ1-1	CASSQTALNTEAFF
TRBV20-1	TRBJ2-3	CSVVRGGDTQYF
TRBV3-1	TRBJ1-1	CASSQRGTEAFF
TRBV5-1	TRBJ2-7	CASSSGTSGTEQYF
TRBV7-9	TRBJ1-1	CASSLAVAGVTEAFF
TRBV11-1	TRBJ2-5	CASTVAGVETQYF
TRBV5-1	TRBJ2-2	CASSFWGATGELFF
TRBV19	TRBJ2-3	CASSGREHNADTQYF
TRBV18	TRBJ1-1	CASSPPSAALNTEAFF
TRBV19	TRBJ1-3	CASTSGQSTGNTIYF
TRBV12-3/TRBV12-4	TRBJ2-1	CASCKGGTYNEQFF
TRBV20-1	TRBJ1-2	CSATDSYPNYGYTF
TRBV27	TRBJ1-2	CATGDGRGFGYTF
TRBV9	TRBJ2-6	CASSFQGGANVPTF
TRBV15	TRBJ2-7	CATSRDGSLVDEQYF
TRBV27	TRBJ2-7	CASSRDGTSYEQYF
TRBV20-1	TRBJ2-1	CSARSTSGQFF
TRBV20-1	TRBJ2-7	CSAANRDRGTYEQYF
TRBV28	TRBJ1-6	CASSSPLHF
TRBV7-2	TRBJ2-7	CASSRTAGPHEQYF
TRBV6-1	TRBJ1-5	CASTLWTGGNQPQHF
TRBV7-8	TRBJ2-3	CASSVGTSTDTQYF
TRBV11-2	TRBJ1-2	CASSLDLVNRGRPYGYTF
TRBV7-2	TRBJ2-1	CASSSRLAGGKYNEQFF
TRBV7-9	TRBJ2-6	CASSLVGDILGANVLTF
TRBV28	TRBJ1-5	CASSEGLGNQPQHF
TRBV12-3/TRBV12-4	TRBJ2-1	CASSSNPGRAEQFF
TRBV11-3	TRBJ2-5	CASSLDKGTQYF
TRBV20-1	TRBJ2-2	CSARDRSSGARGGELFF
TRBV19	TRBJ2-6	CASTSPGRTSSGANVLTF
TRBV20-1	NA	CSARDRGGRGFNEQYF
TRBV9	TRBJ2-2	CASSSPRGTSGRTNTGELFF
TRBV28	TRBJ1-1	CASSPTGGEAEAFF
TRBV6-7	TRBJ2-2	CASRRDRENTGELFF
TRBV27	TRBJ1-1	CASSRGGTMNTEAFF